The rows below give T cell receptor beta chains drawn from one sample of a study of beta chain features in type 1 diabetes. Using immunoSEQ multiplex PCR, the repertoire was profiled, and TCRdb retains in-frame clones only, with some absent. This sample yields about 340,000 clones, of which roughly 13% are seen a single time; 0.013% to 0.015% belongs to the top ten. The material sequenced was naive CD4+ T cells from blood. These TCRs come from a young woman with type 1 diabetes. Each CDR3 is given without its conserved first and last residue. A D gene is named only where the DNA matches it firmly.

v_gene	j_gene	d_gene	CDR3aa
TRBV19	TRBJ1-3	TRBD1	ASCHPGQGTHSGNTIY
TRBV29-1	TRBJ1-1	TRBD1	STGANTEAF
TRBV28	TRBJ2-7	TRBD2	ASSKGLAGRRG
TRBV7-9	TRBJ2-1	TRBD2	ASSLEERETPYNEQF
TRBV9	TRBJ1-2	.	ASSEQGGYGYT
TRBV4-1	TRBJ2-1	TRBD2	ASSQPGTTIYNEQF
TRBV19	TRBJ2-7	.	ASSIGHIYSYEQY
TRBV28	TRBJ2-5	TRBD2	ASRSGSGETQY
TRBV9	TRBJ1-1	.	ASSGGQLMNTEAF
TRBV4-2	TRBJ2-1	.	ASSQDEQRLYNEQF
TRBV18	TRBJ1-5	.	ASSPGPAWSNQPQH
TRBV7-8	TRBJ2-1	TRBD2	ASSWTSVILSYNEQF
TRBV27	TRBJ2-1	TRBD2	ASSLRELAGPLDNEQF
TRBV28	TRBJ2-7	.	ASSAGNRPEQY
TRBV5-1	TRBJ2-5	TRBD2	ASSLTSREGRETQY
TRBV5-4	TRBJ2-1	TRBD2	ASSLGTSGSPREQF
TRBV7-9	TRBJ2-1	.	ASSFPGGSSYNEQF
TRBV10-3	TRBJ1-1	.	AISETEGIAEAF
TRBV29-1	TRBJ1-3	TRBD1	SVTGTGGSNTIY
TRBV29-1	TRBJ2-5	.	SVVVGLHKETQY